This T cell receptor (beta chain) was retrieved from a study of blood T cell repertoires in COVID-19 (dated by TCRdb to 2020 to 2022). Context from the whole study: Samples from collaborators originated in the United States, Italy and Spain and spanned both the acute and convalescent phases of COVID-19. A de-identified subject ID, COVID-19 status, age in years and sex were almost always included in the sample metadata. The prospective study material was composed of cDNA or gDNA derived from T cells, B-cell-depleted T cells, or PBMCs. Where available, HLA class I and class II types were taken from metadata supplied by the sample provider and were not determined by assay-based typing. The repertoires were made available in a free public database intended to serve as a resource for research on the immune response to SARS-CoV-2. Deeply sampled blood TCRbeta repertoires from subjects exposed to, actively infected with, or recovered from COVID-19 were included in the dataset. Samples came from the ongoing ImmuneRACE study (first 160 participants) plus 1,254 subjects from 6 global collaborators.

TCRbeta CDR3 regions were amplified from genomic DNA by means of the immunoSEQ Assay, a bias-controlled multiplex PCR. In the original analysis: The number of nucleated cells in each sample was estimated from the amplification of reference gene primers within the assay. Sequence reads were collapsed and filtered to measure the absolute abundance of every unique TCRbeta CDR3 rearrangement. For each sample, productive Simpson clonality was calculated by taking the square root of Simpson's diversity index across productive rearrangements. Imported from immuneACCESS, the table was reduced by TCRdb to in-frame sequences with V and J called. These copies leave out some clones; in studies compared against another copy, an unresolved V gene accounts for under half, and the cause of the remainder is not known. The V and J calls and clone size come from that table; D and trimming were worked out from the DNA. The sample has approximately 81,000 clones on record, roughly four fifths of them singletons. The leading ten clones occupy roughly 7.4% of the sample.

General study outcomes and caveats: The amount of clinical and demographic metadata varied by source and participant and was provided uncurated.

Each collaborating institution followed its own protocols to collect whole blood in K2EDTA tubes. For TCRbeta analysis, collaborators shipped samples as frozen whole blood, isolated PBMCs, or DNA extracted from either of those sample types. For this clone: The clone's antigen remains unknown. Per-nucleotide qualities are absent, and no much larger clonotype sits a single base away.

V loses 0 bases, J loses 4 bases, and the germline ends lie 19 bases apart. The CDR3 contains 18 residues, cysteine and phenylalanine counted. The retained sequence is limited to the CDR3, 54 bases, with the frame set at the first base. The germline V gene supplies CDR1 SGHVS and CDR2 FQNEAQ. Material for sequencing was peripheral blood. This receptor chain uses TRBV7-8 and TRBJ1-3; too little of a D gene remains to name it. This receptor was obtained from a human donor in a cohort sampled during active COVID-19. The sequence in DNA is TGTGCCAGCAGCTTAGCGACGGGTTTAAAGGCCTCAGGAAACACCATATATTTT. This translates into CASSLATGLKASGNTIYF.